This TCR beta chain was retrieved from a study of blood T cell repertoires in COVID-19. On the study more broadly: Samples of COVID-19 (acute and convalescent) were obtained from the United States, Italy and Spain.

Profiling relied on immunoSEQ multiplex PCR, and the TCRdb table lists in-frame clones only, not all of them. The sample includes around 300,000 clones, roughly 89% seen only once; the top ten take 1.9%. Per germline, CDR1 SGHRS and CDR2 YFSETQ. V dropped 4 bases and J dropped 2; count of bases not matched to a gene: 9. This CDR3 spans 16 amino acids. Participant reports of clinical history set cohort assignment. Symptom resolution, clearance, or two negative PCRs marked the recovered donors of Cohort 3. The receptor was derived from a woman aged 60 to 75 who had recovered from COVID-19. The sequenced material came from PBMCs or T cells enriched from blood (not recorded which). The rearrangement uses TRBV5-1 and TRBJ1-2; 9 bases line up with TRBD1. This CDR3 is CASSAAGTGTNYGYTF. CDR3 in DNA: TGCGCCAGCAGCGCCGCCGGGACAGGGACAAACTATGGCTACACCTTC.